A single sample is the source of the 23 T cell receptor beta chains below, sequenced in a study of circulating CD8 cells and anti-PD-1 response in melanoma. The QIAseq Immune Repertoire TCR panel built the libraries from around 15 ng of total RNA. Via MiXCR, TCRdb re-called the reads, giving one row per CDR3 protein. The sample lists 350 to 500 distinct CDR3 sequences; about 7% were seen once. Live CD3+CD8+TCRalphabeta+ cells were sorted into four subsets by PD-1 and/or TIGIT. Sequencing was performed on CD8+ T cells from PBMCs, taken at baseline or after one month of anti-PD-1 therapy (not recorded which). These receptors originate from a human donor with melanoma.

By share of the sample, this clonotype is large (0.1 to 1%). The gene calls are TRBV19 and TRBJ1-1; D possibly corresponds to TRBD1 (6 bases). There are 13 residues in the CDR3. Deletions cut 10 bases from V and 4 bases from J, with 16 bases between. CDR1 is LNHDA and CDR2 is SQIVND in the germline V gene (reference sequence). The CDR3 DNA reads as TGTGCCACTCATACACAGGGCGCCACTGAAGCTTTCTTT. As protein: CATHTQGATEAFF.

By share, this clonotype ranks as large. This chain joins TRBV19 and TRBJ2-1; 12 positions match TRBD2. This CDR3 is 15 amino acids long. Losses at the gene ends were 8 bases for V and 6 bases for J; bases not matched to a gene: 8. From germline, CDR1 is LNHDA and CDR2 SQIVND (reference sequence). CDR3: CASSVTSGGGNEQFF. In DNA, the CDR3 is TGTGCCAGTTCCGTGACTAGCGGGGGTGGCAATGAGCAGTTCTTC.

By share, this clonotype counts as large. The chain joins TRBV29-1 to TRBJ2-7; D is possibly TRBD2 (5 bases). Germline CDR1 reads SQVTM; CDR2 reads ANQGSEA. Trimming pared 7 bases from V and 6 bases from J, leaving 22 bases between. The CDR3 runs 14 residues. CDR3 sequence: CSAPRPDWVAEQYF. In nucleotides, the CDR3 is TGCAGCGCCCCTCGCCCGGACTGGGTCGCCGAGCAGTACTTC.

On this clonotype itself: Given a much more abundant clone one base away, this may be a read error. V and J are TRBV27 and TRBJ1-2; D uncertain. This CDR3 region has 13 residues. Trimming took off 6 bases at V and 4 bases at J, with 12 bases between the two ends. Germline loops: CDR1 MNHEY, CDR2 SMNVEV (reference sequence). CDR3 bases: TGTGCCAGCAGCTCAACCGACCCCTATGGCTACACCTTC. This gives the protein CASSSTDPYGYTF.

This clonotype is labeled as large. The chain couples TRBV7-2 to TRBJ2-7, with 11 bases that match TRBD2. The junction had 11 bases not matched to a gene; V was cut back by 6 bases and J by 1 base. The CDR3 covers 17 residues. From germline, CDR1 is SGHTA and CDR2 FQGNSA. CDR3 sequence reads: CASRAAASGGPSYEQYF. The DNA for the CDR3 is TGTGCCAGCAGAGCCGCTGCTAGCGGGGGGCCTTCCTACGAGCAGTACTTC.

By share of the sample, this clonotype is large (0.1 to 1%). This chain joins TRBV24-1 and TRBJ1-5; 8 bases are a match to TRBD1. The V and J ends lost 4 bases and 3 bases, in that order; junction bases with no gene match: 4. This CDR3 spans 15 amino acids. In germline, CDR1 is KGHDR, CDR2 SFDVKD. The DNA for the CDR3 is TGTGCCACCAGTGACGCGGGACAGGTCAATCAGCCCCAGCATTTT. This codes for CATSDAGQVNQPQHF.

This clonotype was observed a handful of times. This chain links TRBV28 with TRBJ2-1; D call uncertain. Germline CDR1 MDHEN, CDR2 SYDVKM. V lost 8 bases, J lost 8 bases, and 4 bases lay in between. This CDR3 comprises 9 residues. The CDR3 bases are TGTGCCAGCGGGGATGAGCAGTTCTTC. Its translation is CASGDEQFF.

In its sample, this clonotype is large (0.1 to 1%). This chain uses TRBV12-5 with TRBJ1-1; 8 positions agree with TRBD1. Germline V CDR1 and CDR2: LGHNT, FRNRAP. The CDR3 loop spans 14 amino acids. The V segment lost 10 bases and the J segment 3 bases; nucleotides outside the gene matches: 10. CDR3 sequence: CATRQGTHYTEAFF. DNA for the CDR3: TGTGCTACTAGACAGGGGACACATTACACTGAAGCTTTCTTT.

In this sample, this clonotype is large. The chain recombines TRBV2 with TRBJ1-5; unclear D gene. Germline values: CDR1 SNHLY, CDR2 FYNNEI. The V end was cut by 1 base, the J end by 3 bases, with 4 bases between. CDR3 length: 13 residues. CDR3 nucleotides: TGTGCCAGCAGTGAAGTGGACAATCAGCCCCAGCATTTT. Residues: CASSEVDNQPQHF.

The chain employs TRBV20-1 and TRBJ1-6, with D maybe TRBD1 (5 bases). The CDR3 is 17 residues long. CDR1 and CDR2 from the germline V gene are DFQATT and SNEGSKA (reference sequence). The V gene lost 0 bases and the J gene lost 10 bases, with 22 bases spanning the gap. The CDR3 DNA reads TGCAGTGCTAGAGACCCTGACCGGGGGGTCTCGGACTCACCCCTCCACTTT. This encodes CSARDPDRGVSDSPLHF.

By share of the sample, this clonotype is large. The chain joins TRBV24-1 to TRBJ1-5; D unclear. CDR1 and CDR2 (germline): KGHDR, SFDVKD. The CDR3 totals 14 residues. V lost 4 bases to trimming and J lost 10 bases, with 16 bases between them. CDR3: CATSERQRNRPQHF. CDR3 in DNA: TGTGCCACCAGTGAAAGGCAGCGGAATCGACCCCAGCATTTT.

By share of the sample, this clonotype is large (0.1 to 1%). The chain has TRBV7-2 and TRBJ1-5; unclear D gene. Germline CDR1 reads SGHTA; CDR2 reads FQGNSA. This CDR3 region has 15 residues. Trimming removed 2 bases from V and 0 bases from J, with 8 bases in between. CDR3 loop: CASSLLPNSNQPQHF. CDR3 bases: TGTGCCAGCAGCTTATTACCAAATAGCAATCAGCCCCAGCATTTT.

Only a few counts were recorded for this clonotype. V and J are TRBV2 and TRBJ1-5; D perhaps matches TRBD1 (5 bases). With 4 bases removed from V and 6 bases from J, the gap between germline ends came to 16 bases. Germline V lookup: CDR1 SNHLY, CDR2 FYNNEI. The CDR3 extends over 15 amino acids. In DNA, the CDR3 is TGTGCCAGCAGTGGCGGTCGTGGGGACTTTCAGCCCCAGCATTTT. The encoded protein is CASSGGRGDFQPQHF.

Judged by abundance, this clonotype is large. CDR3 in DNA: TGTGCCAGCAGTTTCCGGGGGCCCTCCTACGAGCAGTACTTC. This codes for CASSFRGPSYEQYF. The J gene is TRBJ2-7, the V gene TRBV27, with D tentatively TRBD1 or TRBD2 (6 bases each). Germline values: CDR1 MNHEY, CDR2 SMNVEV (reference sequence). CDR3 length: 14 residues. With 3 bases removed from V and 0 bases from J, the gap between germline ends came to 9 bases.

By share, this clonotype ranks as large. The chain links TRBV27 to TRBJ2-7; 7 nucleotides match TRBD1. This CDR3 spans 14 amino acids. The V and J ends lost 0 bases and 2 bases, in that order; junction bases with no gene match: 1. Germline-derived CDR1 and CDR2 are MNHEY and SMNVEV (reference sequence). The CDR3 DNA reads as TGTGCCAGCAGTTTATCGAGGGGGCCCTACGAGCAGTACTTC. Amino acids: CASSLSRGPYEQYF.

By frequency in the sample, this clonotype is large. This CDR3 is CATSDLGGGRSTDTQYF. DNA for the CDR3: TGTGCCACCAGTGATTTGGGCGGGGGCCGGAGCACAGATACGCAGTATTTT. V gene TRBV24-1 combines with J gene TRBJ2-3; possible D gene TRBD2, 7 bases. Germline-derived CDR1 and CDR2 are KGHDR and SFDVKD. The CDR3 length is 17 residues. The V end lost 0 bases, the J end lost 0 bases, and 12 bases lay between the germline ends.

This clonotype was found a few times. The chain recombines TRBV18 with TRBJ2-7; D possibly corresponds to TRBD2 (5 bases). The germline V gene encodes CDR1 KGHSH and CDR2 LQKENI. V was clipped by 1 base and J by 3 bases, with 10 bases between them. The CDR3 is made up of 14 amino acids. CDR3 protein: CASSPRPGYYEQYF. CDR3 bases: TGTGCCAGCTCACCACGTCCGGGGTACTACGAGCAGTACTTC.

The chain is built from TRBV28 and TRBJ2-1; D call uncertain. Germline V gene sequence: CDR1 MDHEN, CDR2 SYDVKM. With 3 bases removed from V and 6 bases from J, the gap between germline ends came to 9 bases. This CDR3 region has 13 residues. CDR3 DNA sequence: TGTGCCAGCAGTTTGACCTGGGGCAATGAGCAGTTCTTC. It codes for CASSLTWGNEQFF.

This clonotype showed up just a few times. The V and J genes are TRBV2 and TRBJ2-5; 7 bases line up with TRBD1. V gave up 5 bases and J gave up 2 bases; unmatched junction bases: 8. Germline V gene lookup returns CDR1 SNHLY and CDR2 FYNNEI. This CDR3 has 15 residues. The CDR3 reads CASSLGTEMQETQYF. The CDR3 DNA reads TGTGCCAGCAGTCTTGGGACAGAGATGCAAGAGACCCAGTACTTC.

The gene calls are TRBV25-1 and TRBJ2-2; D uncertain. Trimming took off 6 bases at V and 1 base at J, with 15 bases between the two ends. The CDR3 length is 16 residues. Germline assignment: CDR1 MGHDK and CDR2 SYGVNS. This chain's CDR3 is CASRAAITQNTGELFF. CDR3 DNA: TGTGCCAGCAGGGCCGCAATTACACAGAACACCGGGGAGCTGTTTTTT.

This clonotype is large by share. The V call is TRBV27, the J call TRBJ2-3, with no clear D. The CDR3 runs to 15 residues. Germline V gene data show CDR1 as MNHEY and CDR2 as SMNVEV (reference sequence). Trimming removed 3 bases at V and 0 bases at J, with 10 bases between. This CDR3 is CASSFELESTDTQYF. The CDR3 DNA reads as TGTGCCAGCAGTTTTGAGTTAGAAAGCACAGATACGCAGTATTTT.

This clonotype is categorized as large. V usage is TRBV19 and J usage is TRBJ2-1; the D call may be TRBD1 or TRBD2 (5 bases each). V was shortened by 5 bases and J by 5 bases, with 19 bases between the two germline ends. The germline gives CDR1 LNHDA, CDR2 SQIVND (reference sequence). The length of the CDR3 is 16 residues. The CDR3 is CASSPGTLGGHNEQFF. CDR3 coding DNA: TGTGCCAGTAGTCCCGGGACCCTCGGCGGCCACAATGAGCAGTTCTTC. Complete variable domain (other parts from reference TRBV19 and TRBJ2-1): DGGITQSPKYLFRKEGQNVTLSCEQNLNHDAMYWYRQDPGQGLRLIYYSQIVNDFQKGDIAEGYSVSREKKESFPLTVTSAQKNPTAFYLCASSPGTLGGHNEQFFGPGTRLTVL.

In its sample, this clonotype is large. The chain carries TRBV28 and TRBJ2-7; the match to TRBD1 covers 10 bases. Germline assignment: CDR1 MDHEN and CDR2 SYDVKM. V lost 4 bases and J lost 1; bases outside the gene matches: 4. This CDR3 has 15 amino acids. CDR3 loop: CASSSDRGRSYEQYF. CDR3 nucleotides: TGTGCCAGCAGTTCCGACAGGGGGCGGTCCTACGAGCAGTACTTC.